The clone carrying this TCR beta chain appeared a single time. Its target is not known. These data come from a study of long-term antiretroviral therapy in people with HIV. Overall study findings and caveats: The clones with expansion before ART were dominant in the repertoire at all time points.

The germline V gene encodes CDR1 MNHNY and CDR2 SVGAGI (reference sequence). Trimming stripped 11 bases from V and 2 bases from J, with 13 bases between. The CDR3 contains 13 residues. Sequencing used immunoSEQ v3.0 at survey level. Sequencing set out to capture roughly 40,000-50,000 T-cell genomes per sample. The assay was immunoSEQ multiplex PCR, and TCRdb's table has in-frame clones only and misses some. The repertoire holds around 12,000 clones, with 75% to 80% as singletons. This specimen consisted of unsorted PBMCs, obtained 0.5 years before starting antiretroviral therapy. This rearrangement joins TRBV6-6 to TRBJ1-3, with TRBD1 as a possible D gene (5 bases). The receptor comes from a woman aged 35 to 49 with HIV. In DNA, the CDR3 is TGTGCCTCCTGGGGGGGAACTGGAAACACCATATATTTT. This codes for CASWGGTGNTIYF.